In this sample, the clone carrying this T cell receptor beta chain turned up a few times. Germline V gene sequence: CDR1 MDHEN, CDR2 SYDVKM. V dropped 9 bases and J dropped 8; count of bases not matched to a gene: 13. The CDR3 contains 15 residues. TCRdb re-analysed the RT-PCR reads in MiXCR, keeping a single row per CDR3 protein. The sample contains about a million distinct CDR3 sequences, roughly 18% of which appear only once. This entry is derived from a study of patients and donors after allogeneic stem cell transplantation. The specimen was blood, either unsorted or a sorted T cell fraction (not recorded which). The rearrangement joins TRBV28 to TRBJ1-4; 9 bases agree with TRBD1. The receptor was isolated from a human donor who was either an allogeneic HSCT recipient or a stem cell or donor lymphocyte infusion donor (not recorded which). It is not recorded whose cells these are; they may come from a transplant donor. CDR3 DNA: TGTGCCAGTGGCAGTATACCGGGACAGGGAGAAAAACTGTTTTTT. Translating it yields CASGSIPGQGEKLFF.